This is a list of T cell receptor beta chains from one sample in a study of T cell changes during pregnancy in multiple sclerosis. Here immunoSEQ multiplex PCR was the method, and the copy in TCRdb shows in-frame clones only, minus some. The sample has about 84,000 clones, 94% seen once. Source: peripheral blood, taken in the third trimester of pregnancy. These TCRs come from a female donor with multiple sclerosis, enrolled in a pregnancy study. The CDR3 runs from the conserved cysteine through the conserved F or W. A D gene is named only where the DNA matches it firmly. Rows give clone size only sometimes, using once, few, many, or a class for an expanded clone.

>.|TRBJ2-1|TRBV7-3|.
CASSLPADSGKSSYNEQFF
TGTGCCAGCAGCTTACCGGCCGATAGCGGTAAGAGCTCCTACAATGAGCAGTTCTTC
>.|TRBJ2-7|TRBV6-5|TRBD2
CASSYSGLGARYEQYF
TGTGCCAGCAGTTACTCGGGACTAGGTGCAAGGTACGAGCAGTACTTC
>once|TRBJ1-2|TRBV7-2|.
CASSSEPTGLASYTF
TGTGCCAGCAGCTCCGAACCGACAGGCCTGGCCAGCTACACCTTC
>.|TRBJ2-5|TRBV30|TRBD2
CAWSSGTSGGAFETQYF
TGTGCCTGGAGTTCTGGGACTAGCGGGGGGGCATTTGAGACCCAGTACTTC
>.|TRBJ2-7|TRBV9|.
CASSVGSVGALYEQYF
TGTGCCAGCAGCGTAGGCTCCGTAGGGGCCCTCTACGAGCAGTACTTC
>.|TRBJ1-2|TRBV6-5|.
CASSSMDSSYGYTF
TGTGCCAGCAGTTCCATGGACAGCTCGTATGGCTACACCTTC
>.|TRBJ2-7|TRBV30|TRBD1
CAWSPDRISSYEQYF
TGTGCCTGGAGCCCGGACAGGATTAGCTCCTACGAGCAGTACTTC
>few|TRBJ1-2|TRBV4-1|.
CASSQDTDSHGYTF
TGCGCCAGCAGCCAAGATACGGACAGCCATGGCTACACCTTC
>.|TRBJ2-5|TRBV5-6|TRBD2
CASSFLAGGRGRETQYF
TGTGCCAGCAGCTTCCTAGCGGGGGGCCGGGGGAGAGAGACCCAGTACTTC
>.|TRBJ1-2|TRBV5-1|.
CASSLGGSLIEANYGYTF
TGCGCCAGCAGCTTGGGGGGCAGCTTGATTGAAGCTAACTATGGCTACACCTTC
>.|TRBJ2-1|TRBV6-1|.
CASRSTGYNEQFF
TGTGCCAGCAGATCGACCGGGTACAATGAGCAGTTCTTC
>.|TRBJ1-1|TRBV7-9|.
CASSPTEGLEAFF
TGTGCCAGCAGCCCAACAGAGGGACTAGAAGCTTTCTTT
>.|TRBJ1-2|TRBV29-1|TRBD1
CSVESQGAYGYTF
TGCAGCGTTGAAAGCCAGGGGGCGTATGGCTACACCTTC
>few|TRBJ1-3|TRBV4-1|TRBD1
CASSRGQGVRNTIYF
TGCGCCAGCAGCCGGGGACAGGGGGTGAGAAACACCATATATTTT
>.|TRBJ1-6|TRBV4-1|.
CASSQVQVVSSPLHF
TGCGCCAGCAGCCAAGTACAGGTGGTAAGCTCACCCCTCCACTTT
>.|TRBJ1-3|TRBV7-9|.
CASSLGRTASGNTIYF
TGTGCCAGCAGCTTAGGGAGGACGGCTTCTGGAAACACCATATATTTT
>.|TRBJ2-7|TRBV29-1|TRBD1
CSVEDRRQGTREQYF
TGCAGCGTTGAAGATCGGAGACAGGGGACGCGGGAGCAGTACTTC
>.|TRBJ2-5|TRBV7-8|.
CASSGGGGQETQYF
TGTGCCAGCAGCGGGGGGGGCGGGCAAGAGACCCAGTACTTC
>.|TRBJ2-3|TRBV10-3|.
CAIGGGTDTQYF
TGTGCCATAGGGGGGGGCACAGATACGCAGTATTTT
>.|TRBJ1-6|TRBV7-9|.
CASSQMQGMGSPLHF
TGTGCCAGCAGCCAGATGCAGGGCATGGGTTCACCCCTCCACTTT
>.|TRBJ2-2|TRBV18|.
CASSPNGGLTGELFF
TGTGCCAGCTCACCAAACGGGGGGCTCACCGGGGAGCTGTTTTTT